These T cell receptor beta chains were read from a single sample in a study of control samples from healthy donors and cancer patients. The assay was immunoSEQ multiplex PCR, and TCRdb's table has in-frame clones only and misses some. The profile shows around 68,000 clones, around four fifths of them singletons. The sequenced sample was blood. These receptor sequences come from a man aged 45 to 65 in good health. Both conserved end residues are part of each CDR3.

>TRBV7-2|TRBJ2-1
CASSLVPGQGGEQFF
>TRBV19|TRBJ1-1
CASSTGANTEAFF
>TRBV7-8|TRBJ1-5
CASSLRVAESNQPQHF
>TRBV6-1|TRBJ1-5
CASSEGAGYQPQHF
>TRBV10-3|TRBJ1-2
CAISVGRDSSYGYTF
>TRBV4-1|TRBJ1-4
CASSPSLGRVWEKLFF
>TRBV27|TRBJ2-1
CASRKGLADNEQFF
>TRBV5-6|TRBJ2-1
CASSFGGGLQGTNEQFF
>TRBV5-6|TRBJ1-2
CASSLATGDYGYTF
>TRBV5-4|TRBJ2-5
CASSPGLASQYF
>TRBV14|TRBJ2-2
CASRLGQSTGELFF
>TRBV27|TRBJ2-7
CASSLGQGGYEQYF
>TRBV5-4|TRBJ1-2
CASSLEASEHLNYGYTF
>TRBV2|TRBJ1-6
CASTGQANSPLHF
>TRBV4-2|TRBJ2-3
CASSQDWFRESLSTQYF
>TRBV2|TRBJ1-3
CASGSQGVSGNTIYF
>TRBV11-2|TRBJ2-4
CASSLDPSPRTGNIQYF
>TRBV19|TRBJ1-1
CASSITSGGALDEAFF
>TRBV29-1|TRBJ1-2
CSVGGVGQGYTF
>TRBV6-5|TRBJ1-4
CASRLGPYGNEKLFF
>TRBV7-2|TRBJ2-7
CASSSRFGEQYF
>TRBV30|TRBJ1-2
CAWSVLGTSGYTF
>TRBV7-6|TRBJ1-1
CASSSGTGVTEAFF
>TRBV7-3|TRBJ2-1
CASSPGLAGGSEQFF
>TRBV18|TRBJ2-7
CASSPPSYEQYF
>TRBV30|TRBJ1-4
CAWSAGTGGKLFF
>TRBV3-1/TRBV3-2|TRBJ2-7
CASSQEAEGEQYF
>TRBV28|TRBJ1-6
CASSLGGGNSPLHF
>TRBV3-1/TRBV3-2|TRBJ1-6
CASSQVLGSPLHF
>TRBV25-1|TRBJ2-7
CASSEPGQGVYEQYF
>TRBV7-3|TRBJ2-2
CASSLKPRGSPNTGELFF
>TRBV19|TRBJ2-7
CASSMGRAYEQYF
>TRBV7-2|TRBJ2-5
CASSNPLAGVYETQYF
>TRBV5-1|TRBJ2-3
CASSRDRGTDTQYF
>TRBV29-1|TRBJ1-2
CSVAGQGGYTF
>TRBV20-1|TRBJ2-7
CSASLGSDEQYF
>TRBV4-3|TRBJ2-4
CASSQDQLADDIQYF
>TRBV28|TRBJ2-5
CASRRGRETQYF
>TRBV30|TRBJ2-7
CACAPGAFAYEQYF
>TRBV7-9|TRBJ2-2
CASSLLSGDTGELFF
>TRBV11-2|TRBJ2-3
CASSLYGQLTDTQYF
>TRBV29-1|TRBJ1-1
CSASTGSAEAFF